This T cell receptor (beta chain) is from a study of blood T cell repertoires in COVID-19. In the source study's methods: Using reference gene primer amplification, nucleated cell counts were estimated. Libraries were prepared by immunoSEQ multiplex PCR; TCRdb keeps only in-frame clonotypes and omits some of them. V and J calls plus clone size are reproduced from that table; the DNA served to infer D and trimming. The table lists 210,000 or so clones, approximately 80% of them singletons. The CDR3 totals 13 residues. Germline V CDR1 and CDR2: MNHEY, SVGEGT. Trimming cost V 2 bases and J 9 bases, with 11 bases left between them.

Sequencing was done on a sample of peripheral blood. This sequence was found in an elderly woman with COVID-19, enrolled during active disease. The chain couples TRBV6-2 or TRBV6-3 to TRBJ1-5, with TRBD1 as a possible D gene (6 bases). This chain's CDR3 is CASSYGGGGPQHF. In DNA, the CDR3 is TGTGCCAGCAGTTACGGGGGCGGGGGGCCCCAGCATTTT.